Listed below are T cell receptor beta chains from one sample, sequenced in a study of T cell changes during pregnancy in multiple sclerosis. Profiled with immunoSEQ multiplex PCR; TCRdb holds only in-frame clones, not every one. The sample records some 70,000 clones, about 90% being singletons. Source: peripheral blood, taken in the second trimester of pregnancy. Source of these receptors: a female donor with multiple sclerosis, enrolled in a pregnancy study. CDR3s include the opening cysteine and the closing phenylalanine or tryptophan. A D gene is named only where the DNA matches it firmly. The size of a clone is reported for some rows only, either as once, few or many, or as a class for expanded clones.

CDR3nt	CDR3aa	d_gene	v_gene	len	abundance	j_gene
TGTGCCAGCAGTAACGGACAGGCTACTGAAGCTTTCTTT	CASSNGQATEAFF	TRBD1	TRBV6-4	13	few	TRBJ1-1
TGTGCCAGCAGTGGTACCCTTAGTTCCCGAATTTACGAGCAGTACTTC	CASSGTLSSRIYEQYF	-	TRBV28	16	-	TRBJ2-7
TGTGCCAGCAGCGTTCAGGGGTCCGGGGAGACCCAGTACTTC	CASSVQGSGETQYF	-	TRBV9	14	-	TRBJ2-5
TGCGCCAGCAGCTTGGAAGGCTCTAGCTCCTACGAGCAGTACTTC	CASSLEGSSSYEQYF	-	TRBV4-1	15	-	TRBJ2-7
TGTGCCAGTAGTATGGGCGTACTGAACACTGAAGCTTTCTTT	CASSMGVLNTEAFF	-	TRBV19	14	-	TRBJ1-1
TGTGCCAGCAGCCAGGTAGAGGTAGGCGGGGGAGATACGCAGTATTTT	CASSQVEVGGGDTQYF	TRBD2	TRBV7-3	16	-	TRBJ2-3
TGCAGCGTTGGGTCCAGTACGAACACCGGGGAGCTGTTTTTT	CSVGSSTNTGELFF	-	TRBV29-1	14	-	TRBJ2-2
TGCGCCAGCAGCCACCGACACGGCGACACTGAAGCTTTCTTT	CASSHRHGDTEAFF	-	TRBV4-1	14	-	TRBJ1-1
TGCGCCAGCAGCTTGGGTGTACAGGGGCTGGGGTACAATGAGCAGTTCTTC	CASSLGVQGLGYNEQFF	TRBD1	TRBV5-1	17	-	TRBJ2-1
TGTGCCAGTAGGTTGGAGGGCTTCGGAAATCAGCCCCAGCATTTT	CASRLEGFGNQPQHF	-	TRBV19	15	-	TRBJ1-5
TGTGCCAGCAGCCCGAACCCCCTCGGCAGGGACAGTGGAGAGACCCAGTACTTC	CASSPNPLGRDSGETQYF	TRBD1	TRBV7-6	18	-	TRBJ2-5
TGTGCCAGCAGCTACGACAGGGCAGGTGAAGCTTTCTTT	CASSYDRAGEAFF	TRBD1	TRBV9	13	once	TRBJ1-1
TGTGCCAGCAGCTCGCAGGGTACTGGGGCCAACGTCCTGACTTTC	CASSSQGTGANVLTF	-	TRBV7-9	15	-	TRBJ2-6
TGTGCCAGCAGTTCGTCGGAGCTACCAACTAATGAAAAACTGTTTTTT	CASSSSELPTNEKLFF	-	TRBV6-5	16	-	TRBJ1-4
TGTGCCAGCAGCCCCCTGAGGGTGAACACTGAAGCTTTCTTT	CASSPLRVNTEAFF	-	TRBV5-8	14	-	TRBJ1-1
TGTGCCAGCAGCGTTACTAGCGGGGGACGAAACATTCAGTACTTC	CASSVTSGGRNIQYF	TRBD2	TRBV9	15	once	TRBJ2-4
TGCAGCGTTGTTTTACAGGGTGGTTCCAAAAACATTCAGTACTTC	CSVVLQGGSKNIQYF	-	TRBV29-1	15	-	TRBJ2-4
TGTGCCAGCAGCTTGTTAGCGGGGGGGGACCAAAGCACAGATACGCAGTATTTT	CASSLLAGGDQSTDTQYF	TRBD2	TRBV5-6	18	-	TRBJ2-3
TGTGCCATACAAGTACACAGGGGTGGCTACACCTTC	CAIQVHRGGYTF	TRBD1	TRBV7-9	12	-	TRBJ1-2
TGTGCCAGCAGCGCGACAGGGTTGAACACTGAAGCTTTCTTT	CASSATGLNTEAFF	TRBD1	TRBV7-3	14	-	TRBJ1-1
TGTGCCAGCAGTCCCTTAAAGCGGGGCCCATACAATGAGCAGTTCTTC	CASSPLKRGPYNEQFF	TRBD2	TRBV7-3	16	-	TRBJ2-1
TGTGCCAGCAGGTCTCCCGGGACAGATGAAAAACTGTTTTTT	CASRSPGTDEKLFF	TRBD1	TRBV6-6	14	-	TRBJ1-4
TGTGCCAGCAGCGTAGCTACGCGGGGGGGCCAGGAGCAGTTCTTC	CASSVATRGGQEQFF	TRBD2	TRBV9	15	-	TRBJ2-1
TGCGCCAGCAGCCAAGGGGGACAGGGGGACTACAATGAGCAGTTCTTC	CASSQGGQGDYNEQFF	TRBD1	TRBV4-3	16	-	TRBJ2-1
TGTGCTAGTGGTTTTCGGGGAAGCTATGACTACACCTTC	CASGFRGSYDYTF	-	TRBV12-5	13	-	TRBJ1-2
TGTGCCAGCAGCTTAGCGAGTTACGACAGGGTGGAGTTTAACGAGCAGTACTTC	CASSLASYDRVEFNEQYF	TRBD1	TRBV7-6	18	-	TRBJ2-7
TGTGCCAGCAGCCCGCGGGGGGGTGAGCAGTTCTTC	CASSPRGGEQFF	TRBD2	TRBV11-3	12	-	TRBJ2-1
TGCAGCGTTGAAAGAGATAACTATGGCTACACCTTC	CSVERDNYGYTF	-	TRBV29-1	12	-	TRBJ1-2
TGTGCCAGCAGCCAAGAAGGACTAGCGGGGGGGATGTTCTGGGGGTACCAAGAGACCCAGTACTTC	CASSQEGLAGGMFWGYQETQYF	TRBD2	TRBV4-2	22	-	TRBJ2-5
TGTGCCAGTAGTATTGTCGGAGGGACTCAAGAGACCCAGTACTTC	CASSIVGGTQETQYF	-	TRBV19	15	-	TRBJ2-5
TGTGCCAGCAGCACCACATCTAGACTAGCGGGGGATCGGACCCAGTACTTC	CASSTTSRLAGDRTQYF	TRBD2	TRBV7-9	17	-	TRBJ2-5
TGTGCCAGCAGTGCCCCCGGGCGGGGGGGCCGAGAGACCCAGTACTTC	CASSAPGRGGRETQYF	TRBD2	TRBV6-1	16	-	TRBJ2-5
TGCAGTGCCGGACAGGGATACGAGCAGTACTTC	CSAGQGYEQYF	TRBD1	TRBV20-1	11	-	TRBJ2-7
TGTGCCAGCAGCGCCCGAACAGGGATCACTGAAGCTTTCTTT	CASSARTGITEAFF	-	TRBV7-8	14	-	TRBJ1-1
TGTGCCAGCAGCTTGCCGGGACAGGGGTCTGGAAACACCATATATTTT	CASSLPGQGSGNTIYF	TRBD1	TRBV7-2	16	once	TRBJ1-3
TGCGCCAGCAGCCAAGATCCCGGCAGGGGTAGTGAAAAACTGTTTTTT	CASSQDPGRGSEKLFF	-	TRBV4-3	16	medium-sized	TRBJ1-4
TGTGCCAGCAGCGTAGAGTCTAGCGGGGGCGCCGTCTCCTACGAGCAGTACTTC	CASSVESSGGAVSYEQYF	TRBD2	TRBV9	18	-	TRBJ2-7
TGTGCCAGCACTCCCCTGGGGGGGAATAGAGAGACCCAGTACTTC	CASTPLGGNRETQYF	TRBD2	TRBV27	15	-	TRBJ2-5
TGCGCCAGCAGCCAAGATGGGCCAGGGTGGTCTGAAGCTTTCTTT	CASSQDGPGWSEAFF	-	TRBV4-3	15	-	TRBJ1-1
TGTGCCAGCAGTTACTCGAGGTGGTCGGGGGATGGCTACACCTTC	CASSYSRWSGDGYTF	-	TRBV6-5	15	-	TRBJ1-2
TGCGCCAGCAGCTTGGATCGAGGGGGCATTGGCAATGAGCAGTTCTTC	CASSLDRGGIGNEQFF	TRBD1	TRBV5-1	16	-	TRBJ2-1
TGTGCCAGCAAGCTCCGGGACAGGACCGGCTACACCTTC	CASKLRDRTGYTF	TRBD1	TRBV6-5	13	-	TRBJ1-2
TGTGCCAGCAGCTTAGGGGCCGGCAGTTTTATAGCCAAAAACATTCAGTACTTC	CASSLGAGSFIAKNIQYF	-	TRBV7-9	18	-	TRBJ2-4
TGCAGCGTTGGGGAGGGGGGAATTACTGAAGCTTTCTTT	CSVGEGGITEAFF	-	TRBV29-1	13	-	TRBJ1-1
TGCGCCAGCAGCTTGGATCAGGGAGGGAGCCCCTACGAGCAGTACTTC	CASSLDQGGSPYEQYF	TRBD2	TRBV5-1	16	-	TRBJ2-7
TGTGCCAGCAGTGAACGAGCGGGGGGCAGTGAGCAGTTCTTC	CASSERAGGSEQFF	TRBD2	TRBV2	14	-	TRBJ2-1
TGTGCCAGCAGCCCATCCCCCGGACAATACAATGAGCAGTTCTTC	CASSPSPGQYNEQFF	-	TRBV7-3	15	-	TRBJ2-1
TGTGCCAGCAGCTTACCCCTGGGCGGGAACTATGGCTACACCTTC	CASSLPLGGNYGYTF	-	TRBV7-2	15	-	TRBJ1-2